This T cell receptor (beta chain) came from a study of shared clonotypes between healthy human individuals. CDR1 is SGHVS, CDR2 FQNEAQ, per germline. This CDR3 is 15 amino acids long. Trimming cost V 1 base and J 3 bases; bases outside gene matches: 2. For this clone: Its antigen is unidentified.

Study-level points and caveats: Larger richness was generally estimated for naive than memory subsets. Rarefaction indicated that sorted-subset sequencing remained incomplete although depth was large.

Using about 0.2 ug DNA, around 30,000 T cell genomes, the sorted-subset replicate PCRs were run. TCRdb keeps only in-frame clones here, not all; method: immunoSEQ multiplex PCR. The data contain about 2.4 million clones, approximately 92% of them singletons. Study donors comprised healthy, HIV-negative adults devoid of recent acute infection or vaccination. Sequenced material: naive CD4+ T cells sorted from blood. Subset here: CD45RA+ positively selected. This clonotype was obtained from a young man in good health. The V call is TRBV7-8, the J call TRBJ2-7; 11 bases align to TRBD2. CDR3 residues: CASSLEGTSGYEQYF. In DNA form, the CDR3 reads TGTGCCAGCAGCTTAGAAGGGACTAGCGGCTACGAGCAGTACTTC.